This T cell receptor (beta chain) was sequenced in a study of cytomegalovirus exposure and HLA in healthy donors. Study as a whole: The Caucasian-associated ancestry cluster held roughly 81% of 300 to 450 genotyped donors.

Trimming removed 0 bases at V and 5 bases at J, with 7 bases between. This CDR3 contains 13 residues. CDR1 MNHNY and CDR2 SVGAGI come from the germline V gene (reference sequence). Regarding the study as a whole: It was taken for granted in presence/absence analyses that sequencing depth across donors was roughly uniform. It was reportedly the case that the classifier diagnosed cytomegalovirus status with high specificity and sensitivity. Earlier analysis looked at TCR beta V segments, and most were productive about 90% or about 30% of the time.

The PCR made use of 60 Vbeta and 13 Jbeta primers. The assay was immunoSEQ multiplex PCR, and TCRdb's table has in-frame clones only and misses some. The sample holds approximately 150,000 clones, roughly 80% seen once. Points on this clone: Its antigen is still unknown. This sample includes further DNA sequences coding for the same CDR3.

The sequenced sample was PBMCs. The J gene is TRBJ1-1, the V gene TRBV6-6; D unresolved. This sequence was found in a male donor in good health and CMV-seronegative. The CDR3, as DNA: TGTGCCAGCAGTTACTCTCCGGGGACTGAAGCTTTCTTT. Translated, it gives CASSYSPGTEAFF.